Presented here are 23 T cell receptor beta chains from one specimen sequenced in a study of chemoradiotherapy in HPV16-positive cancers. Assay used: immunoSEQ multiplex PCR; TCRdb lists only in-frame clones, some missing. The top ten hold 3.5% of the sample, which has fewer than 15,000 clones, about 86% seen once. Specimen: blood, collected from a patient who underwent chemoradiotherapy. Every receptor here comes from a human donor with HPV-associated anogenital cancer.

This clone appeared once. The V and J genes are TRBV30 and TRBJ2-3, with D perhaps TRBD2 (5 bases). V was clipped by 0 bases and J by 6 bases, with 7 bases between them. CDR3 size: 12 residues. Germline V gene data show CDR1 as GTSNPN and CDR2 as SVGIG (reference sequence). CDR3 in DNA: TGTGCCTGGAGTGTGTCGGGGGATACGCAGTATTTT. Translating it yields CAWSVSGDTQYF.

This chain joins TRBV6-1 and TRBJ2-3, with D tentatively TRBD2 (6 bases). The CDR3 covers 13 residues. Germline V lookup: CDR1 MNHNS, CDR2 SASEGT. Between the trimmed V and J ends, which lost 7 bases and 6 bases, there was a span of 14 bases. As DNA, the CDR3 is TGTGCCAGCACTGGGACTCTCATGGATACGCAGTATTTT. As protein: CASTGTLMDTQYF.

The chain recombines TRBV7-2 with TRBJ1-2; D perhaps matches TRBD1 (6 bases). Trimming shortened V by 2 bases and J by 5 bases, and 15 bases separated the two germline ends. CDR3 length equals 15 residues. Germline lookup yields CDR1 SGHTA and CDR2 FQGNSA. CDR3 protein: CASSLSPGAGYGYTF. In nucleotides, the CDR3 is TGTGCCAGCAGCTTAAGTCCGGGGGCGGGGTATGGCTACACCTTC.

This chain uses TRBV28 with TRBJ1-2; a weak D match, TRBD1 (6 bases). V was trimmed by 5 bases and J by 4 bases, leaving 17 bases between them. The germline gives CDR1 MDHEN, CDR2 SYDVKM. The CDR3 loop spans 15 amino acids. This CDR3 reads CASSPLRQGFYGYTF. As DNA, the CDR3 is TGTGCCAGCAGTCCCCTAAGGCAGGGGTTCTATGGCTACACCTTC.

This chain joins TRBV19 and TRBJ2-7; D remains ambiguous. CDR1 and CDR2 from the germline V gene are LNHDA and SQIVND (reference sequence). With 4 bases removed from V and 3 bases from J, the gap between germline ends came to 10 bases. The CDR3 runs 13 residues. The CDR3 loop reads CASSTADGYEQYF. Here the CDR3 DNA reads TGTGCCAGTAGTACGGCCGACGGCTACGAGCAGTACTTC.

The chain combines TRBV2 with TRBJ2-3, with TRBD2 matching over 7 bases. Germline CDR1 reads SNHLY; CDR2 reads FYNNEI. This CDR3 has 16 amino acids. Germline trimming cut 5 bases from V and 5 bases from J; bases unmatched to any gene: 13. For the CDR3, the DNA is TGTGCCAGCAGTTTTCAAGGACTAGTTTCTCTAGATACGCAGTATTTT. This codes for CASSFQGLVSLDTQYF. Looking up the rest from reference TRBV2 and TRBJ2-3 gives the full variable domain: EPEVTQTPSHQVTQMGQEVILRCVPISNHLYFYWYRQILGQKVEFLVSFYNNEISEKSEIFDDQFSVERPDGSNFTLKIRSTKLEDSAMYFCASSFQGLVSLDTQYFGPGTRLTVL.

V gene TRBV11-2 combines with J gene TRBJ2-7; 7 positions agree with TRBD1. This CDR3 is built from 13 residues. With V trimmed by 7 bases and J by 3 bases, 6 bases remained unmatched. The V gene's germline CDR1 is SGHAT and CDR2 FQNNGV. The CDR3 sequence: CASKVQGVYEQYF. The CDR3 nucleotides read TGTGCCAGCAAGGTGCAGGGGGTCTACGAGCAGTACTTC. The variable domain in full, completed from reference TRBV11-2 and TRBJ2-7, reads EAGVAQSPRYKIIEKRQSVAFWCNPISGHATLYWYQQILGQGPKLLIQFQNNGVVDDSQLPKDRFSAERLKGVDSTLKIQPAKLEDSAVYLCASKVQGVYEQYFGPGTRLTVT.

The chain employs TRBV5-6 and TRBJ1-4; no clear D gene. CDR1 is SGHDT and CDR2 is YYEEEE in the germline V gene. The germline V and J ends were trimmed by 0 bases and 7 bases, with 13 bases remaining between them. The CDR3 is 15 amino acids. This chain's CDR3 is CASSLAETFSEKLFF. CDR3 coding DNA: TGTGCCAGCAGCTTGGCCGAGACCTTCAGTGAAAAACTGTTTTTT.

CDR3 loop: CASSSYPGTDYGYTF. DNA for the CDR3: TGTGCCAGCAGTTCCTACCCCGGGACGGACTATGGCTACACCTTC. This sequence joins TRBV27 and TRBJ1-2; TRBD1 is a possible D gene (5 bases). The CDR3 totals 15 residues. V was clipped by 4 bases and J by 3 bases, with 15 bases between them. CDR1 and CDR2 from the germline V gene are MNHEY and SMNVEV (reference sequence).

The sample holds a few counts of this clone. V gene TRBV4-1 combines with J gene TRBJ1-3; D is unresolved. The CDR3 is 14 amino acids. Trimming shortened V by 2 bases and J by 0 bases, and 5 bases separated the two germline ends. The V gene's germline CDR1 is MGHRA and CDR2 YSYEKL. In nucleotides, the CDR3 is TGCGCCAGCAGCCAACCCCTCTCTGGAAACACCATATATTTT. Protein sequence: CASSQPLSGNTIYF.

The rearrangement uses TRBV4-1 and TRBJ2-7, with D perhaps matching TRBD1 (5 bases). The CDR3 spans 15 residues. V was cut by 1 base and J by 2 bases, with 12 bases left in between. Germline CDR1 MGHRA, CDR2 YSYEKL. In nucleotides, the CDR3 is TGCGCCAGCAGCCAAGGTCAGGGAAATCCCTACGAGCAGTACTTC. Amino acid sequence: CASSQGQGNPYEQYF.

The V gene is TRBV7-9, the J gene TRBJ1-1; a possible D gene is TRBD1 (6 bases). Germline-derived CDR1 and CDR2 are SEHNR and FQNEAQ (reference sequence). This CDR3 has 18 amino acids. V was pared by 8 bases and J by 0 bases, with 25 bases between. The CDR3 coding sequence is TGTGCCAGCGTGACTCTCCCGGGACACCGGGATGTGAACACTGAAGCTTTCTTT. Its translation is CASVTLPGHRDVNTEAFF.

The chain is built from TRBV6-1 and TRBJ2-7; tentatively, D is TRBD1 (6 bases). The CDR3 sequence is 14 residues long. Germline CDR1 MNHNS, CDR2 SASEGT. Trimming stripped 0 bases from V and 6 bases from J, with 12 bases between. The CDR3 nucleotides are TGTGCCAGCAGTGAAGCTTCCAGGGGCCTCGAGCAGTACTTC. This encodes CASSEASRGLEQYF.

CDR3 protein: CASSPDRPGLAGGEGETQYF. CDR3 coding DNA: TGTGCCAGCTCACCAGATCGGCCGGGACTAGCGGGGGGAGAGGGAGAGACCCAGTACTTC. The gene calls are TRBV18 and TRBJ2-5; 15 bases line up with TRBD2. There are 20 residues in the CDR3. CDR1 and CDR2 (germline): KGHSH, LQKENI. V lost 2 bases, J lost 4 bases, and 14 bases stayed unmatched.

This rearrangement joins TRBV7-9 to TRBJ1-5, with no clear D. The germline gives CDR1 SEHNR, CDR2 FQNEAQ (reference sequence). This CDR3 contains 13 residues. Trimming took off 4 bases at V and 4 bases at J, with 8 bases between the two ends. The CDR3 coding sequence is TGTGCCAGCAGCTGGGCAGAAAATCAGCCCCAGCATTTT. Amino acid sequence: CASSWAENQPQHF.

The CDR3 here is CASSPGTEIEPSTDTQYF. CDR3 sequence (DNA): TGTGCCAGCAGCCCCGGGACTGAGATCGAACCTAGCACAGATACGCAGTATTTT. The chain couples TRBV7-9 to TRBJ2-3, with D perhaps TRBD2 (6 bases). The CDR3 consists of 18 residues. Trimming removed 5 bases from V and 0 bases from J, with 21 bases in between. Germline CDR1 SEHNR, CDR2 FQNEAQ (reference sequence).

This clone was seen a single time. The CDR3 here is CASSQEGFYSYEQYF. CDR3 bases: TGTGCCAGCAGCCAAGAAGGCTTCTACTCCTACGAGCAGTACTTC. The J gene is TRBJ2-7, the V gene TRBV14; D is ambiguous. Germline assignment: CDR1 SGHDN and CDR2 FVKESK. This CDR3 has 15 amino acids. V lost 0 bases to trimming and J lost 0 bases, with 9 bases between them.

Regarding this clone: Other DNA sequences from this sample encode an identical CDR3 as well. V and J are TRBV5-1 and TRBJ1-4; maybe TRBD1 (6 bases). Per germline, CDR1 SGHRS and CDR2 YFSETQ. There are 15 residues in the CDR3. The V gene lost 2 bases and the J gene lost 8 bases, with 16 bases spanning the gap. CDR3 sequence (DNA): TGCGCCAGCAGCTTAGATACAGGGTCAGGCGAAAAACTGTTTTTT. Translation: CASSLDTGSGEKLFF.

This clone has a handful of counts. This chain joins TRBV6-5 and TRBJ1-1; D is ambiguous. This CDR3 contains 14 residues. V shed 4 bases and J shed 7 bases, with 16 bases lying between them. Per germline, CDR1 MNHEY and CDR2 SVGAGI. CDR3 sequence (DNA): TGTGCCAGCAGTTTGAATCCCCTGGAGGATGAAGCTTTCTTT. As protein: CASSLNPLEDEAFF.

The rearrangement joins TRBV9 to TRBJ2-5; 7 bases align to TRBD2. The CDR3 runs to 14 residues. Germline CDR1 is SGDLS and CDR2 is YYNGEE. The V and J ends lost 2 bases and 1 base, in that order; junction bases with no gene match: 2. The CDR3 nucleotides read TGTGCCAGCAGCGTCAGGACTAGCCAAGAGACCCAGTACTTC. It yields the protein CASSVRTSQETQYF.

The chain combines TRBV7-6 with TRBJ2-2, with TRBD2 matching 16 bases. The CDR3 spans 19 residues. The germline V gene encodes CDR1 SGHVS and CDR2 FNYEAQ. The J segment lost 4 bases and the V segment lost 1 base, leaving 6 bases of the junction unmatched. The CDR3 DNA follows: TGTGCCAGCAGCTTAGGTCCGGGACTAGCGGGAGGGCGCACCGGGGAGCTGTTTTTT. Protein product: CASSLGPGLAGGRTGELFF.

This sequence joins TRBV11-2 and TRBJ2-7, with 8 bases matching TRBD1. Unmatched junction bases numbered 7, after V lost 0 bases and J lost 3 bases. Per germline, CDR1 SGHAT and CDR2 FQNNGV. This CDR3 has 16 residues. The CDR3 nucleotides read TGTGCCAGCAGCTTAGATTCGGGACAGGATAGCTACGAGCAGTACTTC. This sequence encodes CASSLDSGQDSYEQYF.

The chain combines TRBV30 with TRBJ1-1; D unresolved. The CDR3 contains 11 residues. Per the germline V gene, CDR1 is GTSNPN and CDR2 is SVGIG (reference sequence). V gave up 5 bases and J gave up 7 bases, with 11 bases separating them. This CDR3 is CAWAGFDEAFF. The CDR3 DNA reads TGTGCCTGGGCGGGGTTTGATGAAGCTTTCTTT. The full variable domain, rest sourced from reference TRBV30 and TRBJ1-1, is SQTIHQWPATLVQPVGSPLSLECTVEGTSNPNLYWYRQAAGRGLQLLFYSVGIGQISSEVPQNLSASRPQDRQFILSSKKLLLSDSGFYLCAWAGFDEAFFGQGTRLTVV.